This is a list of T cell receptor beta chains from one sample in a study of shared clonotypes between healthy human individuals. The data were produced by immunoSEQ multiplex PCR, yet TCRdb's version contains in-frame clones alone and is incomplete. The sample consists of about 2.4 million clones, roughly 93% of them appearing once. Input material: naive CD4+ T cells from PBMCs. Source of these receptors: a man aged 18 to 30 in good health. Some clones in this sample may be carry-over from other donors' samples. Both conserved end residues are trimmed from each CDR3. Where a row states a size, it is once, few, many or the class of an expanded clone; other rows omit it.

ASSLGRGYHEQY,12,TRBJ2-7,.,TRBV27
ASSQDRAQQETQY,13,TRBJ2-5,.,TRBV4-2
ASSEGVQGED,10,TRBJ2-3,.,TRBV6-1
ASSLVPGLQY,10,TRBJ2-7,.,TRBV5-4
ASSLLDRGNEKLF,13,TRBJ1-4,.,TRBV19
ASSQADGELF,10,TRBJ2-2,.,TRBV4-3
ASSPPQGQGREQY,13,TRBJ2-7,.,TRBV18
ASRGGVNTGELF,12,TRBJ2-2,once,TRBV11-2
ASSLAGAGYYNEQF,14,TRBJ2-1,.,TRBV7-8
ASSSGQGASGANVLT,15,TRBJ2-6,.,TRBV2
ASRRPGQGNGYT,12,TRBJ1-2,.,TRBV4-1
AWISGINNYGYT,12,TRBJ1-2,.,TRBV30
ASSQFQLEEENNEQF,15,TRBJ2-1,.,TRBV4-1
ASSPQQGLNTGELF,14,TRBJ2-2,.,TRBV5-1
ASSLLPGHGPYEQY,14,TRBJ2-7,.,TRBV7-9
ASSPRPGGGYEQY,13,TRBJ2-7,.,TRBV9
ASSLSTSGRDEQF,13,TRBJ2-1,.,TRBV28
ASSMRAQGRNEKLF,14,TRBJ1-4,.,TRBV19
ASSPYSGLAGAPQETQY,17,TRBJ2-5,.,TRBV11-3
ASSLEIPFTGELF,13,TRBJ2-2,.,TRBV5-1
ASSYEGTGDHIQY,13,TRBJ2-4,once,TRBV6-5
ARGQTSSGNTIY,12,TRBJ1-3,.,TRBV2